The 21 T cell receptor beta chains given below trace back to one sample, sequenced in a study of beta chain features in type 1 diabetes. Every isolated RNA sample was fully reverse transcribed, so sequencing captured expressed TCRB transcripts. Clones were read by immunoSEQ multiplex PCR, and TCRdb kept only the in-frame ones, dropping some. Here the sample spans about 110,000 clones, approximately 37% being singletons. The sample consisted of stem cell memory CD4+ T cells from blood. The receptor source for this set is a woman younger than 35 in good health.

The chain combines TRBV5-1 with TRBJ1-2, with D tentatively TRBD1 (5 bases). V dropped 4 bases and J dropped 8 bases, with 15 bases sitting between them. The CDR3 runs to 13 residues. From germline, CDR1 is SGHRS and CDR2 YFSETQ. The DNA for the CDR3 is TGCGCCAGCAGCCTAGGCGGGGCATCGGGCTACACCTTC. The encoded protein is CASSLGGASGYTF.

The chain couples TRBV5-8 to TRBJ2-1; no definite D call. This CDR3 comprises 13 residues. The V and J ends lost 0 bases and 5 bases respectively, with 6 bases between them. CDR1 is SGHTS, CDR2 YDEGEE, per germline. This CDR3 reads CASSLGLDNEQFF. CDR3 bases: TGTGCCAGCAGCTTGGGACTTGACAATGAGCAGTTCTTC.

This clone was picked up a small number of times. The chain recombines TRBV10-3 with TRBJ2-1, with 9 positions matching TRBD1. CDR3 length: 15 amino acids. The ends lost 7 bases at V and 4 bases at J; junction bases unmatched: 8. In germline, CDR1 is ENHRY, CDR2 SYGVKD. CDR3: CAINAGTGIYNEQFF. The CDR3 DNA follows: TGTGCCATCAACGCCGGGACAGGGATATACAATGAGCAGTTCTTC.

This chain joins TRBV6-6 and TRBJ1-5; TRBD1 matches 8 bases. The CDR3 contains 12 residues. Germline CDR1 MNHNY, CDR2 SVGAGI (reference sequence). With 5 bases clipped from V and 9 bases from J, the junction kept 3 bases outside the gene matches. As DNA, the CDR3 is TGTGCCAGCAGTGCACAGGGGGTGCCCCAGCATTTT. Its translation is CASSAQGVPQHF.

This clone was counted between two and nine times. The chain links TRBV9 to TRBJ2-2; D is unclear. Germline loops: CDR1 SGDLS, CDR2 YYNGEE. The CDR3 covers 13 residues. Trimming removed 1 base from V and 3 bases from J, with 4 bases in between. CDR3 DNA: TGTGCCAGCAGCGTAACATACACCGGGGAGCTGTTTTTT. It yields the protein CASSVTYTGELFF.

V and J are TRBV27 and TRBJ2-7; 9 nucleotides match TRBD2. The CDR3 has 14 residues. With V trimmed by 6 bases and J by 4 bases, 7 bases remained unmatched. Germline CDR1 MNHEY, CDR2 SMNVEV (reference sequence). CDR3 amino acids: CASSVAGVIYEQYF. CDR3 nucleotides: TGTGCCAGCAGCGTAGCGGGAGTGATATACGAGCAGTACTTC.

Here the CDR3 DNA reads TGTGCCAGCAGTAGACTCCAGAGCTCCTACAATGAGCAGTTCTTC. Translation: CASSRLQSSYNEQFF. The V and J genes are TRBV9 and TRBJ2-1; D is undetermined. The V end was cut by 5 bases, the J end by 0 bases, with 12 bases between. CDR1 is SGDLS, CDR2 YYNGEE, per germline. The CDR3 consists of 15 residues.

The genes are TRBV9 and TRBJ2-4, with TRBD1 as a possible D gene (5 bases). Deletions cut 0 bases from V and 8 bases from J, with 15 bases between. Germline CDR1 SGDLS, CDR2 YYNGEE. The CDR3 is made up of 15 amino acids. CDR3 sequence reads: CASSVGGSLLDIQYF. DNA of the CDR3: TGTGCCAGCAGCGTAGGGGGCAGCCTCTTGGACATTCAGTACTTC.

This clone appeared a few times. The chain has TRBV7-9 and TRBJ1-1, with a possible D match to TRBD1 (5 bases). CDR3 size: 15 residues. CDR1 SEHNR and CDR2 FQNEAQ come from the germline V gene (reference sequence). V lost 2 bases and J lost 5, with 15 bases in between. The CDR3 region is CASSLSSGGDTEAFF. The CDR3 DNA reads TGTGCCAGCAGCTTAAGTTCGGGGGGTGATACTGAAGCTTTCTTT.

This chain's CDR3 is CASSQEEGINYGYTF. The DNA for the CDR3 is TGCGCCAGCAGCCAAGAAGAGGGCATTAACTATGGCTACACCTTC. This sequence joins TRBV4-1 and TRBJ1-2, with unresolved D. Germline lookup yields CDR1 MGHRA and CDR2 YSYEKL. CDR3 length: 15 residues. V was pared by 0 bases and J by 1 base, with 9 bases between.

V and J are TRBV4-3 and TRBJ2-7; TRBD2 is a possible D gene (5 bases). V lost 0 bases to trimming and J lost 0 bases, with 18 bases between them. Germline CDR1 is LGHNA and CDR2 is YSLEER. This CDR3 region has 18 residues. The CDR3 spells CASSQESNEGSSSYEQYF. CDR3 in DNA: TGCGCCAGCAGCCAAGAGTCGAATGAGGGTTCAAGCTCCTACGAGCAGTACTTC.

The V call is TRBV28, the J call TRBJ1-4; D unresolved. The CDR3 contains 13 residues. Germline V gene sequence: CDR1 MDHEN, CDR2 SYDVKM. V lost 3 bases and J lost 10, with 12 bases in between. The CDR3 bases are TGTGCCAGCAGTTTCCGCCGGCGGGCAAAACTGTTTTTT. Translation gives CASSFRRRAKLFF. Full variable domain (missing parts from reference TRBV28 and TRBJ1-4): DVKVTQSSRYLVKRTGEKVFLECVQDMDHENMFWYRQDPGLGLRLIYFSYDVKMKEKGDIPEGYSVSREKKERFSLILESASTNQTSMYLCASSFRRRAKLFFGSGTQLSVL.

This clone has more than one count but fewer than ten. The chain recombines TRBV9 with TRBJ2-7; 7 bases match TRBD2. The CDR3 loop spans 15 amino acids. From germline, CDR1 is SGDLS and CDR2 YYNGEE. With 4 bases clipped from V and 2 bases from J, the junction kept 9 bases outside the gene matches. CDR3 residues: CASSLRDSGPYEQYF. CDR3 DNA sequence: TGTGCCAGCAGCCTCCGGGATAGCGGGCCCTACGAGCAGTACTTC.

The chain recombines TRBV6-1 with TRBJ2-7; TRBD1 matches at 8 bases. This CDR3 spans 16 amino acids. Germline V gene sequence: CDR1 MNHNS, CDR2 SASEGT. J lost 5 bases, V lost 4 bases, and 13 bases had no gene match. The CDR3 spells CASSGDRGASTDEQYF. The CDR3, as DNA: TGTGCCAGCAGTGGAGACAGGGGCGCTAGCACGGACGAGCAGTACTTC.

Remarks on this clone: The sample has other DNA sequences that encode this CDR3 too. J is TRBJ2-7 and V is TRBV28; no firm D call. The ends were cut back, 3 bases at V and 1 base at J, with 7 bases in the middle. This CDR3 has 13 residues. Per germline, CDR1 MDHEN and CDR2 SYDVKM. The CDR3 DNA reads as TGTGCCAGCAGTTTTCGGGTATCCTACGAGCAGTACTTC. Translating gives CASSFRVSYEQYF.

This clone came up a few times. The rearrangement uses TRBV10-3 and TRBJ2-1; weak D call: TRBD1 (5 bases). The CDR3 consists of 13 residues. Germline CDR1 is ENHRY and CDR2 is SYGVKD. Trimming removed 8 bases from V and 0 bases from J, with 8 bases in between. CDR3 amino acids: CAIGQGSYNEQFF. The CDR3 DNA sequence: TGTGCCATCGGGCAGGGCTCCTACAATGAGCAGTTCTTC.

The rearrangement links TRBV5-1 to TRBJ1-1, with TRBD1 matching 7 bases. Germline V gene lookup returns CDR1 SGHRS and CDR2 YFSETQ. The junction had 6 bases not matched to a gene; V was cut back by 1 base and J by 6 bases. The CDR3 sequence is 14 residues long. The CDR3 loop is CASSLQGVQAEAFF. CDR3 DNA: TGCGCCAGCAGCTTGCAGGGGGTGCAGGCTGAAGCTTTCTTT.

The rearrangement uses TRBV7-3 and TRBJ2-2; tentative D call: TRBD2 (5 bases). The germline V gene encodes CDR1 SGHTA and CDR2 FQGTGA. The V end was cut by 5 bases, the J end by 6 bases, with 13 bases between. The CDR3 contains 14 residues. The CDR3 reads CASSPGTRPGELFF. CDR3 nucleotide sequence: TGTGCCAGCAGCCCAGGAACTAGGCCCGGGGAGCTGTTTTTT.

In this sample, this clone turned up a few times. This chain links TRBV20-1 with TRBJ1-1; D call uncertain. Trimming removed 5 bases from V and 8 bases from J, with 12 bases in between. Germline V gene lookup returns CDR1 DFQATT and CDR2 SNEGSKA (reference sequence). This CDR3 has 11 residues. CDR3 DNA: TGCAGTGCTGCCCGAGTTTTAGAAGCTTTCTTT. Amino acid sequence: CSAARVLEAFF.

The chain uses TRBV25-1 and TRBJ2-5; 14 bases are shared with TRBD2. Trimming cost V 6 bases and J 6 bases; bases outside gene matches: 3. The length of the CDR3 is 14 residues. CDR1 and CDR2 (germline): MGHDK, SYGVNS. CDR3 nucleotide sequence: TGTGCCAGCAGGGGACTAGCGGGAGTACAGACCCAGTACTTC. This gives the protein CASRGLAGVQTQYF.

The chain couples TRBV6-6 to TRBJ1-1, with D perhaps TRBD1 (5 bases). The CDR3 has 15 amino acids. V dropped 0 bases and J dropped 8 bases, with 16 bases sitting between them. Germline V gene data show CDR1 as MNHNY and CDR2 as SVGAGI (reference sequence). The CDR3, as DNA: TGTGCCAGCAGTTACTCGACAAAGGGGCATCCCGAAGCTTTCTTT. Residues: CASSYSTKGHPEAFF.